This T cell receptor (beta chain) is from a study of blood T cell repertoires in COVID-19. The wider study: Acute and convalescent COVID-19 samples came from the United States, Italy and Spain. PBMCs, B-cell-depleted T cells, or T cells provided the cDNA or gDNA that made up the material.

Authors' data handling: Nucleated cell number was recorded as an estimate derived from reference gene primer amplification. Profiled with immunoSEQ multiplex PCR; TCRdb holds only in-frame clones, not every one. Clone size and V and J calls were adopted from that table, with D and trimming inferred from the DNA. The sample has some 150,000 clones, roughly nine tenths seen once; the top ten hold around 16%. V dropped 5 bases and J dropped 8; count of bases not matched to a gene: 8. This CDR3 has 14 amino acids. Germline-derived CDR1 and CDR2 are SEHNR and FQNEAQ (reference sequence). Input material: peripheral blood. This chain links TRBV7-9 with TRBJ1-4; 7 bases map to TRBD1. The receptor comes from a woman in her forties with acute or convalescent COVID-19. The CDR3 loop is CASSRRGQDEKLFF. CDR3 DNA sequence: TGTGCCAGCAGCCGGAGGGGGCAAGACGAAAAACTGTTTTTT.